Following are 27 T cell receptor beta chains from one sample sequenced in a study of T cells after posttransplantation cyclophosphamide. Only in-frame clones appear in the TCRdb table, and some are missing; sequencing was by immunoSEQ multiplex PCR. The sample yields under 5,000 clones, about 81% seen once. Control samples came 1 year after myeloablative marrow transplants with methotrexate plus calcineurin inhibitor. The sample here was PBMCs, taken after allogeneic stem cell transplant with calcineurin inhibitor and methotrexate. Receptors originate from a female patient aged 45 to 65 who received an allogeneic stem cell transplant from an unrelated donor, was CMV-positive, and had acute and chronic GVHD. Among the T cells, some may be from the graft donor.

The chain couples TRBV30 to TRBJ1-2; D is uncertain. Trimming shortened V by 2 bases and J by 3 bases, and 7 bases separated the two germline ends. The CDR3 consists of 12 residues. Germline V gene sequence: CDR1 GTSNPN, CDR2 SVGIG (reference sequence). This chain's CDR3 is CAWSQDHYGYTF. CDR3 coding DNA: TGTGCCTGGAGTCAGGATCACTATGGCTACACCTTC.

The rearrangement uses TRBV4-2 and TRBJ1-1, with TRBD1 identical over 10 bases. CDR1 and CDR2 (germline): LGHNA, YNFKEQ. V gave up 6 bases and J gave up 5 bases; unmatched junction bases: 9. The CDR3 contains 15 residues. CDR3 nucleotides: TGTGCCAGCAGAGATAGACAGGGGGCGCGAACTGAAGCTTTCTTT. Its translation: CASRDRQGARTEAFF.

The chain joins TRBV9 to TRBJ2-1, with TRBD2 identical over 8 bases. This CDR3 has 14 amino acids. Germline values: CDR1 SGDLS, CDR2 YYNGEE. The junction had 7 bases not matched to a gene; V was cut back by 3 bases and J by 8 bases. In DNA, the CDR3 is TGTGCCAGCAGCGGGGGACTAGGTTTCCATGAGCAGTTCTTC. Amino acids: CASSGGLGFHEQFF. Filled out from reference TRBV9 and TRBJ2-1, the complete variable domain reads DSGVTQTPKHLITATGQRVTLRCSPRSGDLSVYWYQQSLDQGLQFLIQYYNGEERAKGNILERFSAQQFPDLHSELNLSSLELGDSALYFCASSGGLGFHEQFFGPGTRLTVL.

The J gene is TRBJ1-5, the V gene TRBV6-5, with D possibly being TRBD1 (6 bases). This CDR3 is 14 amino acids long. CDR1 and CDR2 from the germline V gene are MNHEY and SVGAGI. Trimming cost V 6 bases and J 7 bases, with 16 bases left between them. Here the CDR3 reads CASRPHREGQPQHF. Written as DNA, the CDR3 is TGTGCCAGCAGACCTCACAGGGAGGGCCAGCCCCAGCATTTT.

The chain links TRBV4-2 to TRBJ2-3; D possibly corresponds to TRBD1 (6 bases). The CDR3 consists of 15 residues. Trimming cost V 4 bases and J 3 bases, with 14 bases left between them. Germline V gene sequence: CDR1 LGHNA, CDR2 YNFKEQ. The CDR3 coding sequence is TGTGCCAGCAGCCGAGGAGTTACAGGGACAGATACGCAGTATTTT. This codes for CASSRGVTGTDTQYF.

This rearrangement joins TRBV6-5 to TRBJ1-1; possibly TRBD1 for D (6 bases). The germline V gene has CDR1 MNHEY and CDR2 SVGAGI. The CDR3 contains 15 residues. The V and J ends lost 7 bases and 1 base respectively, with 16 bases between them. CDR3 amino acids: CASIPWGGGNTEAFF. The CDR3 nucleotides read TGTGCCAGCATACCTTGGGGAGGGGGGAACACTGAAGCTTTCTTT.

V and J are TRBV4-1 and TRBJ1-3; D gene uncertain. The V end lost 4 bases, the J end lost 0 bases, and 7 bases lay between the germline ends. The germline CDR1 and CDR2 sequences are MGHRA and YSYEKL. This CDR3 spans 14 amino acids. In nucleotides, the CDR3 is TGCGCCAGCAGCCTATTACTCTCTGGAAACACCATATATTTT. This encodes CASSLLLSGNTIYF.

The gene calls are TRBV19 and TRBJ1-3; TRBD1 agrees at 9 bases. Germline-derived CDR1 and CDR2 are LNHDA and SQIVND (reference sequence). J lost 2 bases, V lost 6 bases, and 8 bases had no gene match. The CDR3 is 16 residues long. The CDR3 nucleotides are TGTGCCAGTAGCATAACCGGGACAGGGACTGGAAACACCATATATTTT. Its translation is CASSITGTGTGNTIYF.

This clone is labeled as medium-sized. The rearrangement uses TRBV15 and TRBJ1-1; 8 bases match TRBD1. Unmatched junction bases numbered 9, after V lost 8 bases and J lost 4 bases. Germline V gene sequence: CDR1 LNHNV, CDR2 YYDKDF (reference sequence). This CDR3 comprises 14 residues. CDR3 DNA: TGTGCCACCTCAGTGACAGGGGATGGCACTGAAGCTTTCTTT. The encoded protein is CATSVTGDGTEAFF.

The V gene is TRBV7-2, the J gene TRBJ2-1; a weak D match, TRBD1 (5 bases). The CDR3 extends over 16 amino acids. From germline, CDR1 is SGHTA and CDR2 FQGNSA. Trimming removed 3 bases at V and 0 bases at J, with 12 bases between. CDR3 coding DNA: TGTGCCAGCAGCTTTACAGGTTCCAGCTCCTACAATGAGCAGTTCTTC. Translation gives CASSFTGSSSYNEQFF.

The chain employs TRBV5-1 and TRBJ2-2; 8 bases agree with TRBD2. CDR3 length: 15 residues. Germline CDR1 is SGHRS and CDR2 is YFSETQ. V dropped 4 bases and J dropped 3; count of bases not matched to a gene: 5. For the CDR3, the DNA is TGCGCCAGCAGCGCGACTAGCGCCTACACCGGGGAGCTGTTTTTT. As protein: CASSATSAYTGELFF.

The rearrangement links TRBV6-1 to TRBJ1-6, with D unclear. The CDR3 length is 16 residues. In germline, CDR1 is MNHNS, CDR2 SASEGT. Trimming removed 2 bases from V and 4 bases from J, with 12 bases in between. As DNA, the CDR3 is TGTGCCAGCAGTGAAATAGAGGCGCGTTATAATTCACCCCTCCACTTT. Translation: CASSEIEARYNSPLHF.

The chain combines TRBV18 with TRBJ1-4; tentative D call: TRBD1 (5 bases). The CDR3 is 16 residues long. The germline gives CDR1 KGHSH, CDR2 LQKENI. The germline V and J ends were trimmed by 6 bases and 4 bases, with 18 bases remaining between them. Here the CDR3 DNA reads TGTGCCAGCTCGGATGCCCAGCAGGGACTTAATGAAAAACTGTTTTTT. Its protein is CASSDAQQGLNEKLFF.

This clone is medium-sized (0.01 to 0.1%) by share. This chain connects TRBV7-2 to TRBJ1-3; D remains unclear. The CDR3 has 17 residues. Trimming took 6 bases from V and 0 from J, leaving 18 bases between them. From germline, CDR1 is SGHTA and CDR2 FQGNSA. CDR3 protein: CASSYYSSAGSGNTIYF. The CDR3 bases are TGTGCCAGCAGTTATTACTCGTCTGCGGGCTCTGGAAACACCATATATTTT.

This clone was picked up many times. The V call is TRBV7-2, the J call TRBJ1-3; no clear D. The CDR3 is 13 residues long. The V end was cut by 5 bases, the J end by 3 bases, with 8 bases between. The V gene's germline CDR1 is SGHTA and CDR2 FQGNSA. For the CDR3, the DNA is TGTGCCAGCAGCCCCAGCGGTGGAAACACCATATATTTT. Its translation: CASSPSGGNTIYF.

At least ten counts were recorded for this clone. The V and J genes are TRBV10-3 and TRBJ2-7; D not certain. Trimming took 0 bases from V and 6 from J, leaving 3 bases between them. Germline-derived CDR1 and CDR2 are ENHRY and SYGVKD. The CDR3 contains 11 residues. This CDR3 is CAISESAEQYF. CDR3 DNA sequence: TGTGCCATCAGTGAGTCGGCCGAGCAGTACTTC.

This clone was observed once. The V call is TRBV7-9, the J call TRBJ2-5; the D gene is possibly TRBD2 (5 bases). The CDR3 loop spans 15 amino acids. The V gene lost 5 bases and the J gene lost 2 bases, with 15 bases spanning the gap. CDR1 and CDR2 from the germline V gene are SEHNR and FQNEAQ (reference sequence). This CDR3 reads CASSPPRETQETQYF. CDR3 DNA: TGTGCCAGCAGCCCGCCTCGGGAAACTCAAGAGACCCAGTACTTC.

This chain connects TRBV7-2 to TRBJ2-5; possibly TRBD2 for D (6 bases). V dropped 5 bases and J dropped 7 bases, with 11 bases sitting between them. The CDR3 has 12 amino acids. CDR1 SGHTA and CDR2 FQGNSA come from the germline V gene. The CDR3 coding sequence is TGTGCCAGCAGCCGGGCCGGGGGGACCCAGTACTTC. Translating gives CASSRAGGTQYF.

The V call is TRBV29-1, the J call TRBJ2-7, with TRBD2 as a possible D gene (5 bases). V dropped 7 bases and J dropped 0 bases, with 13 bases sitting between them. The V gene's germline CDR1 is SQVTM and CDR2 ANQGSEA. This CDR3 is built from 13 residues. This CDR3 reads CSAAGRRSYEQYF. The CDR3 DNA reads TGCAGCGCTGCGGGTAGGCGCTCCTACGAGCAGTACTTC.

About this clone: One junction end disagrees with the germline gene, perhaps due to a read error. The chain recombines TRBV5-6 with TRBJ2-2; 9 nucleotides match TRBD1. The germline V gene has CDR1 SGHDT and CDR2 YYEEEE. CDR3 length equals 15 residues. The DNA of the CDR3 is TGTGCCGGCAGCTTTCGGGACAGGGCCACCGGGGAGCTGTTTTTT. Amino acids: CAGSFRDRATGELFF.

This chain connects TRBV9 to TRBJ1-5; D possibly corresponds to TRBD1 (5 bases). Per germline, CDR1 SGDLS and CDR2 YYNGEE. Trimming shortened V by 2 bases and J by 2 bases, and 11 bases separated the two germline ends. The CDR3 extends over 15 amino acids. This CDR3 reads CASSVGPQGNQPQHF. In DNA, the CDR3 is TGTGCCAGCAGCGTGGGGCCCCAGGGCAATCAGCCCCAGCATTTT.

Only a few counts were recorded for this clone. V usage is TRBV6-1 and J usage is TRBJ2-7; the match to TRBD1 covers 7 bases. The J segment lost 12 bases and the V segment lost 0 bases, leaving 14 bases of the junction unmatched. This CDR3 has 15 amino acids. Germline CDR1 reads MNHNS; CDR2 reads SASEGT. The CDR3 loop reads CASSEALQGVTVPYF. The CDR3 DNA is TGTGCCAGCAGTGAAGCGCTTCAGGGGGTAACGGTTCCGTACTTC.

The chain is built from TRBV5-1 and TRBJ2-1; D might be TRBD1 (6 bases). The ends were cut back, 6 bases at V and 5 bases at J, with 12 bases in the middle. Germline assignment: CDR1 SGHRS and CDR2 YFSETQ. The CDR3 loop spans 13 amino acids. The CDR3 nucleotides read TGCGCCAGCAACCCAGGGGTGGACAATGAGCAGTTCTTC. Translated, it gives CASNPGVDNEQFF.

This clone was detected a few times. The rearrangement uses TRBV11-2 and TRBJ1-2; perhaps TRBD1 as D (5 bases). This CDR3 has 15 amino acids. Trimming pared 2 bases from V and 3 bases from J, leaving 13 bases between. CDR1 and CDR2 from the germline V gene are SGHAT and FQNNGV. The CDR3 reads CASSLQGNSHYGYTF. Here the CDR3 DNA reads TGTGCCAGCAGCTTACAGGGTAACAGCCACTATGGCTACACCTTC.

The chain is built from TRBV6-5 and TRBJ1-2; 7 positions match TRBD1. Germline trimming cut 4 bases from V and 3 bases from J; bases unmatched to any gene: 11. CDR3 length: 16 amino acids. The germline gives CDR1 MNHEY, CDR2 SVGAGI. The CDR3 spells CASSSLFRQGDYGYTF. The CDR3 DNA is TGTGCCAGCAGTTCCTTATTCCGACAGGGCGACTATGGCTACACCTTC.

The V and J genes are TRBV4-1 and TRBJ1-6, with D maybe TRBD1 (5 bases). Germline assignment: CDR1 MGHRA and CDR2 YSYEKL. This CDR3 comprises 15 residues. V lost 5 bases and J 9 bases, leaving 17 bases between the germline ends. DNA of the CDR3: TGCGCCAGCAGCAACAGAAAAGGGGAGGCTTCACCCCTCCACTTT. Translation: CASSNRKGEASPLHF.

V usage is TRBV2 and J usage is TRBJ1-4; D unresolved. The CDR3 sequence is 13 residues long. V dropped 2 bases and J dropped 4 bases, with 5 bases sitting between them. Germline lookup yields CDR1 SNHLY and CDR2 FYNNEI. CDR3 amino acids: CASSEHGNEKLFF. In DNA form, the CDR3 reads TGTGCCAGCAGTGAACACGGTAATGAAAAACTGTTTTTT.